This TCR beta chain was documented in a study of vaccination and CD4 T cells after COVID-19. Notes on this clonotype: Its specificity is unknown.

This CDR3 is 17 amino acids long. From germline, CDR1 is LNHDA and CDR2 SQIVND (reference sequence). The V gene lost 2 bases and the J gene lost 0 bases, with 13 bases spanning the gap. Sequence data for DNA of cultured CD4+ T cells were generated by the Oncomine TCR Beta short-read assay. TCRdb reanalysed the PCR reads using MiXCR and keeps one entry per CDR3 protein. The sample lists about 13,000 distinct CDR3 sequences, roughly 39% occurring once. Treatment in this sample: approximately 11-day PBMC culture with coronavirus spike peptide pools or control peptides (ViraFEST assay). Sequencing was performed on CD4+ T cells from blood, cultured in vitro. The TCR was taken from a human donor who had recovered from COVID-19. V is TRBV19 and J is TRBJ2-2; the D gene is possibly TRBD2 (6 bases). The CDR3 DNA reads as TGTGCCAGTAGTATACTTTTCGGGGGAGCGAACACCGGGGAGCTGTTTTTT. This encodes CASSILFGGANTGELFF.